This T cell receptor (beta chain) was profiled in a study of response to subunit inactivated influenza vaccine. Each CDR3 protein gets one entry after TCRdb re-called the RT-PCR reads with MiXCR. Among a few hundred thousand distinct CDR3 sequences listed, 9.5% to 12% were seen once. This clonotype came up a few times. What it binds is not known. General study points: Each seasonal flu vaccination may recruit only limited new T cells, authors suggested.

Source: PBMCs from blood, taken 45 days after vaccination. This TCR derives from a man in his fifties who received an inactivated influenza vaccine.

The chain's CDR3 is CASRDGTYNSPLHF. CDR3 in DNA: TGTGCCAGCAGAGACGGAACCTATAATTCACCCCTCCACTTT. V and J are TRBV6-1 and TRBJ1-6; no definite D call. Germline values: CDR1 MNHNS, CDR2 SASEGT. Trimming stripped 6 bases from V and 2 bases from J, with 8 bases between. CDR3 size: 14 residues.